Below, 17 T cell receptor beta chains from the same sample are listed, as sequenced in a study of cytomegalovirus exposure and HLA in healthy donors. The PCR had 60 Vbeta and 13 Jbeta primers. TCRdb's table, derived via immunoSEQ multiplex PCR, lists solely in-frame clones and lacks some. The repertoire has more than 110,000 clones, 80% of them found once; the top ten carry almost 7%. Sequencing input: PBMCs. Receptors originate from a man aged 40-49 years in good health and CMV-seropositive.

This rearrangement joins TRBV7-2 to TRBJ1-1; 9 bases map to TRBD1. CDR3 length equals 17 residues. Germline V gene data show CDR1 as SGHTA and CDR2 as FQGNSA. With V trimmed by 6 bases and J by 3 bases, 14 bases remained unmatched. The CDR3 region is CASSNPRLGQGDTEAFF. CDR3 nucleotides: TGTGCCAGCAGTAATCCACGACTGGGACAGGGAGACACTGAAGCTTTCTTT.

The chain combines TRBV18 with TRBJ1-2; D call uncertain. Looked up from germline, CDR1 is KGHSH and CDR2 is LQKENI. The CDR3 contains 12 residues. Trimming took off 6 bases at V and 7 bases at J, with 12 bases between the two ends. CDR3 DNA sequence: TGTGCCAGCTCCCCAACTGAGGCTGGCTACACCTTC. It yields the protein CASSPTEAGYTF.

The CDR3 loop is CSVGGYTF. CDR3 sequence (DNA): TGCAGCGTGGGCGGCTACACCTTC. V is TRBV29-1 and J is TRBJ1-2; no clear D gene. CDR1 is SQVTM, CDR2 ANQGSEA, per germline. This CDR3 contains 8 residues. V was shortened by 6 bases and J by 8 bases, with 4 bases between the two germline ends.

The J gene is TRBJ2-7, the V gene TRBV7-6; D possibly corresponds to TRBD2 (5 bases). The CDR3 has 13 amino acids. Trimming pared 0 bases from V and 4 bases from J, leaving 7 bases between. The germline V gene has CDR1 SGHVS and CDR2 FNYEAQ. As DNA, the CDR3 is TGTGCCAGCAGCTTAGCGCGCGGGTACGAGCAGTACTTC. It specifies CASSLARGYEQYF.

This chain uses TRBV18 with TRBJ2-7; a weak D match, TRBD2 (5 bases). Between the trimmed V and J ends, which lost 3 bases and 7 bases, there was a span of 10 bases. CDR1 KGHSH and CDR2 LQKENI come from the germline V gene. The CDR3 spans 12 residues. The CDR3 region has the DNA TGTGCCAGCTCACCTGGCGGGCGTGAGCAGTACTTC. This encodes CASSPGGREQYF.

This sequence joins TRBV21-1 and TRBJ2-3; the table's D call of TRBD1 was not tested on the DNA. TRBV21-1 is termed a pseudogene. The CDR3 is 12 residues long. The CDR3: CASSRSGFTQYF. CDR3 sequence (DNA): TGTGCCAGCAGCAGATCAGGGTTTACGCAGTATTTT.

The count of this clone is one. This sequence joins TRBV4-1 and TRBJ2-7; a possible D gene is TRBD2 (7 bases). V lost 1 base and J 2 bases, leaving 12 bases between the germline ends. The CDR3 spans 15 residues. The germline gives CDR1 MGHRA, CDR2 YSYEKL. CDR3 loop: CASSQAGGGTYEQYF. DNA of the CDR3: TGCGCCAGCAGCCAAGCGGGGGGCGGAACCTACGAGCAGTACTTC.

The chain joins TRBV19 to TRBJ2-6, with D possibly being TRBD2 (7 bases). Germline loops: CDR1 LNHDA, CDR2 SQIVND (reference sequence). The CDR3 is 17 residues long. V was shortened by 3 bases and J by 0 bases, with 12 bases between the two germline ends. In nucleotides, the CDR3 is TGTGCCAGTAGTATGGGGGGGCGTCGCTCTGGGGCCAACGTCCTGACTTTC. Its translation is CASSMGGRRSGANVLTF.

The V and J genes are TRBV7-2 and TRBJ1-5; 7 bases are shared with TRBD1. CDR1 and CDR2 from the germline V gene are SGHTA and FQGNSA. Trimming at V came to 0 bases and at J to 5 bases, leaving 4 bases not matched to a gene. The CDR3 runs 15 residues. CDR3 coding DNA: TGTGCCAGCAGCTTAGCGGGACAGTCCTATCAGCCCCAGCATTTT. It codes for CASSLAGQSYQPQHF.

V usage is TRBV15 and J usage is TRBJ2-5; 11 bases match TRBD2. Germline V gives CDR1 LNHNV, CDR2 YYDKDF (reference sequence). Trimming took 3 bases from V and 1 from J; bases not matched to a gene: 1. The CDR3 covers 15 residues. The CDR3 reads CATSSSGGGQETQYF. The CDR3 nucleotides read TGTGCCACCAGCAGTAGCGGGGGGGGCCAAGAGACCCAGTACTTC. Together with reference TRBV15 and TRBJ2-5, the CDR3 gives the full variable domain: DAMVIQNPRYQVTQFGKPVTLSCSQTLNHNVMYWYQQKSSQAPKLLFHYYDKDFNNEADTPDNFQSRRPNTSFCFLDIRSPGLGDTAMYLCATSSSGGGQETQYFGPGTRLLVL.

The chain couples TRBV15 to TRBJ1-4, with TRBD1 as a possible D gene (6 bases). Between the trimmed V and J ends, which lost 7 bases and 5 bases, there was a span of 14 bases. The CDR3 runs 14 residues. Germline CDR1 is LNHNV and CDR2 is YYDKDF (reference sequence). CDR3 in amino acids: CATTQQGTNEKLFF. The CDR3 DNA reads as TGTGCCACCACCCAACAGGGAACGAATGAAAAACTGTTTTTT.

The rearrangement links TRBV18 to TRBJ2-3, with unresolved D. This CDR3 is built from 15 residues. Trimming took off 6 bases at V and 2 bases at J, with 15 bases between the two ends. Germline CDR1 reads KGHSH; CDR2 reads LQKENI. CDR3: CASSYKASNTDTQYF. As DNA, the CDR3 is TGTGCCAGCTCCTACAAAGCGTCAAACACAGATACGCAGTATTTT.

This clone was observed a few times. The rearrangement links TRBV6-1 to TRBJ2-2; D is perhaps TRBD2 (5 bases). V lost 3 bases to trimming and J lost 9 bases, with 14 bases between them. The V gene's germline CDR1 is MNHNS and CDR2 SASEGT. The CDR3 runs 14 residues. CDR3 residues: CASSDPRVAWELFF. The CDR3, as DNA: TGTGCCAGCAGTGACCCGCGGGTTGCCTGGGAGCTGTTTTTT.

This clone was recorded a few times. The chain uses TRBV29-1 and TRBJ1-3, with D possibly matching TRBD1 (6 bases). Germline values: CDR1 SQVTM, CDR2 ANQGSEA. The CDR3 loop spans 12 amino acids. Trimming took 5 bases from V and 8 from J, leaving 13 bases between them. DNA of the CDR3: TGCAGCGTTATTGACAGGAAGGACACCATATATTTT. As protein: CSVIDRKDTIYF. Variable domain in full (rest from reference TRBV29-1 and TRBJ1-3): SAVISQKPSRDICQRGTSLTIQCQVDSQVTMMFWYRQQPGQSLTLIATANQGSEATYESGFVIDKFPISRPNLTFSTLTVSNMSPEDSSIYLCSVIDRKDTIYFGEGSWLTVV.

This clone was recorded a few times. This chain joins TRBV30 and TRBJ1-5; 9 positions agree with TRBD1. CDR3 length equals 15 residues. CDR1 is GTSNPN and CDR2 is SVGIG in the germline V gene (reference sequence). With 0 bases clipped from V and 8 bases from J, the junction kept 8 bases outside the gene matches. The CDR3 spells CAWSVGGQGREPQHF. The CDR3 bases are TGTGCCTGGAGTGTAGGGGGACAGGGAAGGGAGCCCCAGCATTTT.

The CDR3 here is CASSRGGAYEQYF. CDR3 DNA sequence: TGTGCCAGCAGCCGAGGGGGGGCCTACGAGCAGTACTTC. The chain joins TRBV5-4 to TRBJ2-7; weak D call: TRBD2 (7 bases). The V gene lost 4 bases and the J gene lost 2 bases, with 10 bases spanning the gap. The CDR3 is made up of 13 amino acids. Germline CDR1 reads SGHNT; CDR2 reads YYREEE (reference sequence).

The chain has TRBV6-5 and TRBJ2-7; TRBD1 might be the D (6 bases). This CDR3 has 12 amino acids. The germline CDR1 and CDR2 sequences are MNHEY and SVGAGI. Trimming took 6 bases from V and 0 from J, leaving 6 bases between them. The CDR3 protein is CASRDSSYEQYF. CDR3 in DNA: TGTGCCAGCAGGGACAGCTCCTACGAGCAGTACTTC.